The 8 T cell receptor beta chains below all came from one sample that was sequenced in a study of beta chain features in type 1 diabetes. Sequenced material consisted of expressed TCRB transcripts (all of the isolated RNA was reverse transcribed). Sequenced by immunoSEQ multiplex PCR; TCRdb stores in-frame clones only, minus some. This sample has 140,000 or so clones, with about 9.4% found just once. Sequenced input: naive CD4+ T cells from blood. These receptors were obtained from a young man in good health.

The chain has TRBV7-8 and TRBJ2-7; 7 bases fit TRBD2. The trim removed 3 bases at V and 3 bases at J, leaving 2 bases unmatched. Germline assignment: CDR1 SGHVS and CDR2 FQNEAQ. The CDR3 extends over 13 amino acids. CDR3 amino acids: CASSFLADYEQYF. The CDR3 DNA follows: TGTGCCAGCAGCTTTCTAGCGGACTACGAGCAGTACTTC. Filled out from reference TRBV7-8 and TRBJ2-7, the complete variable domain reads GAGVSQSPRYKVAKRGQDVALRCDPISGHVSLFWYQQALGQGPEFLTYFQNEAQLDKSGLPSDRFFAERPEGSVSTLKIQRTQQEDSAVYLCASSFLADYEQYFGPGTRLTVT.

This clone was picked up a small number of times. The chain links TRBV29-1 to TRBJ2-7; 9 bases map to TRBD1. CDR1 and CDR2 (germline): SQVTM, ANQGSEA. J lost 2 bases, V lost 0 bases, and 2 bases had no gene match. The CDR3 spans 14 residues. CDR3 bases: TGCAGCGTTGAAGAGGACAGGGGCACCTACGAGCAGTACTTC. Its translation: CSVEEDRGTYEQYF.

A few counts support this clone. The genes are TRBV7-2 and TRBJ2-7; maybe TRBD1 (5 bases). Germline V gene lookup returns CDR1 SGHTA and CDR2 FQGNSA. V shed 8 bases and J shed 3 bases, with 14 bases lying between them. This CDR3 region has 13 residues. The CDR3 DNA follows: TGTGCCAGCTCTCAGGGTCCAGGCTACGAGCAGTACTTC. As protein: CASSQGPGYEQYF.

The V call is TRBV6-5, the J call TRBJ2-7, with 9 bases that match TRBD1. CDR1 MNHEY and CDR2 SVGAGI come from the germline V gene. The junction had 10 bases not matched to a gene; V was cut back by 5 bases and J by 5 bases. The CDR3 runs 15 residues. CDR3 in DNA: TGTGCCAGCAGTACGGGACAGGGTGGCTTCAACGAGCAGTACTTC. This gives the protein CASSTGQGGFNEQYF.

The rearrangement joins TRBV6-5 to TRBJ2-7, with 7 bases lining up with TRBD1. Germline values: CDR1 MNHEY, CDR2 SVGAGI. This CDR3 contains 13 residues. V shed 4 bases, J shed 2 bases, and the junction held 2 bases outside the gene matches. The DNA for the CDR3 is TGTGCCAGCAGTTCAGACAGGGCCTACGAGCAGTACTTC. Translating it yields CASSSDRAYEQYF.

V usage is TRBV5-1 and J usage is TRBJ2-7; TRBD1 matches 7 bases. The CDR3 is 16 residues long. Germline lookup yields CDR1 SGHRS and CDR2 YFSETQ. After removal of 4 bases from V and 2 bases from J, the junction contained 12 bases not matched to a gene. In DNA form, the CDR3 reads TGCGCCAGCAGCCAAAGGGAGACAGGGTATGCCTACGAGCAGTACTTC. Protein product: CASSQRETGYAYEQYF.

This clone was counted a few times. V gene TRBV5-1 combines with J gene TRBJ2-1; 11 bases are shared with TRBD2. V trimming: 5 bases; J trimming: 6 bases; junction bases outside the gene matches: 10. The CDR3 totals 16 residues. Looked up from germline, CDR1 is SGHRS and CDR2 is YFSETQ. CDR3 coding DNA: TGCGCCAGCAGACCCACCGGGACTAGCGGTGTCAATGAGCAGTTCTTC. It encodes CASRPTGTSGVNEQFF.

The chain has TRBV27 and TRBJ1-5; D remains unclear. This CDR3 has 13 amino acids. The V end was cut by 5 bases, the J end by 4 bases, with 9 bases between. CDR1 is MNHEY and CDR2 is SMNVEV in the germline V gene (reference sequence). The CDR3 region is CASSPRINQPQHF. The CDR3 DNA reads TGTGCCAGCAGTCCGAGGATAAATCAGCCCCAGCATTTT.